The T cell receptor (beta chain) described here comes from a study of T cells in Graves' hyperthyroidism and ophthalmopathy. Study conclusions and caveats: Separation of ophthalmopathy from stable hyperthyroidism was achieved by a 13 V-J model. Most expanded thyroid clonotypes above 0.001 recurred in blood.

This clonotype has a handful of counts. As yet, its antigen is unknown. A read error may be the cause here, since a much bigger clone is one base away. This CDR3 is 13 amino acids long. Trimming pared 4 bases from V and 2 bases from J, leaving 8 bases between. CDR1 is SGHAT, CDR2 FQNNGV, per germline. Subjects aged 18 to 65 presented with newly diagnosed hyperthyroidism of less than 2 months' duration. Thyroid ultrasound, orbital computed tomography, clinical symptoms, and serum thyroxine and TRAb underpinned diagnoses. What was amplified from RNA transcripts were TCR beta CDR3 regions. The study used the HTBI primer set for a first-round RT-PCR of the TCR CDR3. TCRdb processed the multiplex PCR reads anew with MiXCR; each CDR3 protein has one entry. The sample carries around 350,000 distinct CDR3 sequences, around a quarter recorded once.

Input material: blood. The receptor was isolated from a man aged 45 to 65 with Graves' hyperthyroidism. V gene TRBV11-2 combines with J gene TRBJ2-5; D possibly corresponds to TRBD2 (5 bases). CDR3 amino acids: CASSYGVQETQYF. CDR3 nucleotide sequence: TGTGCCAGCAGCTACGGGGTTCAAGAGACCCAGTACTTC.